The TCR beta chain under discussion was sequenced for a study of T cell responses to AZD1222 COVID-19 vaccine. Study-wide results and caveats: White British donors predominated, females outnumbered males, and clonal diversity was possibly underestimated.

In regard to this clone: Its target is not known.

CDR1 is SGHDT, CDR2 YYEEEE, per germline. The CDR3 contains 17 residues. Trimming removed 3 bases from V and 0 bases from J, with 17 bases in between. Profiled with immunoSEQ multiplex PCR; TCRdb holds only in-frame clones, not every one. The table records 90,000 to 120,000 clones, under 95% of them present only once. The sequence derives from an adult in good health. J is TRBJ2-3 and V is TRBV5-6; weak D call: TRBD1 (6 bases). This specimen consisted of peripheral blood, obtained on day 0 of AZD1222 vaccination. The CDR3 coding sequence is TGTGCCAGCAGCTACACCGTAGGGGGACCTAGCACAGATACGCAGTATTTT. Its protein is CASSYTVGGPSTDTQYF.